What follows describes a single T cell receptor beta chain. What it binds is not known. The entry originates in a study of cytomegalovirus exposure and HLA in healthy donors. Study details: It was reported in a later analysis that the same platform had been used for the 120 or so validation repertoires as for the approximately 700 first-cohort repertoires.

Donors were drawn from the approximately 120-subject validation cohort, separate from the roughly 670-subject first cohort. General study results and limits: Overall, roughly 160 TCR beta chains were annotated as cytomegalovirus-associated. In vitro confirmation showed a few CMV-associated chains to be CMV antigen specific.

This table comes from immunoSEQ multiplex PCR, and its TCRdb copy is limited to in-frame clones, with some not included. In the table there are about 110,000 clones, roughly 90% of which are singletons. Sequencing was done on a sample of PBMCs. The source of this sequence is a woman aged 30 to 39 in good health and CMV-seropositive.

Here the CDR3 DNA reads TGCGCCAGCAGCCATCAGGGGGAGGATACGCAGTATTTT. Encoded protein: CASSHQGEDTQYF. V and J are TRBV4-3 and TRBJ2-3; TRBD1 matches at 7 bases. Germline trimming cut 3 bases from V and 6 bases from J; bases unmatched to any gene: 3. The CDR3 contains 13 residues. Looked up from germline, CDR1 is LGHNA and CDR2 is YSLEER.